This entry features one T cell receptor (beta chain) sequence. The sample originates from a study of CD8 T cells in Susac syndrome. CDR1 is MGHRA and CDR2 is YSYEKL in the germline V gene. The CDR3 runs 16 residues. The V segment lost 3 bases and the J segment 4 bases; nucleotides outside the gene matches: 9. RNA, at about 0.5 to 1 ug, was reverse transcribed with random hexamers. One entry per CDR3 protein results from TCRdb running MiXCR on the immunoSEQ multiplex PCR reads. This sample carries 40,000 to 55,000 distinct CDR3 sequences, about 91% of them seen once, and the ten largest clones take 0.41%.

The clonotype was recovered from a human donor in good health. The chain employs TRBV4-1 and TRBJ2-3, with 8 bases fitting TRBD2. Sequenced input: CD8+ T cells from PBMCs. The CDR3 DNA follows: TGCGCCAGCAGCCAGTGGGCGGGAGGAGTCGCAGATACGCAGTATTTT. Protein: CASSQWAGGVADTQYF.